The next 16 T cell receptor beta chains were all read from a single sample in a study of T cell responses to AZD1222 COVID-19 vaccine. Assay: immunoSEQ multiplex PCR; the TCRdb copy retains only in-frame clones and omits some. The table shows 140,000 or so clones, with roughly nine tenths occurring only once. The sample in question was peripheral blood, obtained on day 0 of AZD1222 vaccination. The receptors stem from an adult in good health.

The genes are TRBV5-1 and TRBJ1-4, with D perhaps matching TRBD1 (5 bases). Germline V lookup: CDR1 SGHRS, CDR2 YFSETQ. CDR3 length: 17 amino acids. Trimming shortened V by 0 bases and J by 5 bases, and 17 bases separated the two germline ends. This chain's CDR3 is CASSLEGPGSGNEKLFF. Written as DNA, the CDR3 is TGCGCCAGCAGCTTGGAGGGGCCCGGATCAGGGAATGAAAAACTGTTTTTT.

The genes are TRBV27 and TRBJ2-1; D is perhaps TRBD2 (6 bases). This CDR3 comprises 16 residues. In germline, CDR1 is MNHEY, CDR2 SMNVEV (reference sequence). Trimming removed 0 bases at V and 7 bases at J, with 16 bases between. Here the CDR3 reads CASSLSFTGGLNEQFF. DNA of the CDR3: TGTGCCAGCAGTTTATCCTTCACCGGGGGTCTAAATGAGCAGTTCTTC.

The chain uses TRBV4-2 and TRBJ2-5; D is perhaps TRBD2 (6 bases). This CDR3 comprises 15 residues. CDR1 is LGHNA, CDR2 YNFKEQ, per germline. V shed 3 bases and J shed 5 bases, with 16 bases lying between them. CDR3 bases: TGTGCCAGCAGCCAGAACCCGGCGGGAACGGAGACCCAGTACTTC. As protein: CASSQNPAGTETQYF.

The V call is TRBV2, the J call TRBJ2-7; D gene ambiguous. This CDR3 has 11 residues. The germline gives CDR1 SNHLY, CDR2 FYNNEI. Trimming removed 3 bases at V and 2 bases at J, with 2 bases between. The CDR3 bases are TGTGCCAGCAGTGACCCCTACGAGCAGTACTTC. This codes for CASSDPYEQYF.

This rearrangement joins TRBV6-6 to TRBJ2-7; TRBD1 matches 8 bases. V lost 9 bases, J lost 5 bases, and 6 bases stayed unmatched. This CDR3 comprises 12 residues. Per germline, CDR1 MNHNY and CDR2 SVGAGI (reference sequence). The CDR3, as DNA: TGTGCCAGTTGGACAGGGCTGCACGAGCAGTACTTC. Translating it yields CASWTGLHEQYF.

This clone was observed a handful of times. In the same sample, other DNA sequences code for this CDR3. The V gene is TRBV2, the J gene TRBJ2-2; the D gene is possibly TRBD1 (6 bases). Trimming pared 6 bases from V and 2 bases from J, leaving 10 bases between. Germline V gene data show CDR1 as SNHLY and CDR2 as FYNNEI. The CDR3 covers 14 residues. The DNA for the CDR3 is TGTGCCAGCAGACAGGGAGAAAACACCGGGGAGCTGTTTTTT. Protein product: CASRQGENTGELFF.

This chain joins TRBV7-2 and TRBJ2-7, with D possibly matching TRBD1 (5 bases). V gave up 5 bases and J gave up 4 bases, with 15 bases separating them. CDR3 length: 14 residues. Germline assignment: CDR1 SGHTA and CDR2 FQGNSA. The CDR3 DNA sequence: TGTGCCAGCAGCCCATTGACAGTATCTTACGAGCAGTACTTC. Translation: CASSPLTVSYEQYF.

The chain links TRBV10-3 to TRBJ1-5, with D hard to call. V was pared by 3 bases and J by 2 bases, with 5 bases between. CDR1 and CDR2 from the germline V gene are ENHRY and SYGVKD. The CDR3 is 13 amino acids. The CDR3 coding sequence is TGTGCCATCAGTGATGAGGGCAATCAGCCCCAGCATTTT. It yields the protein CAISDEGNQPQHF.

CDR3 protein: CASSTDQGTEAFF. CDR3 bases: TGCGCCAGCAGCACGGACCAAGGCACTGAAGCTTTCTTT. This chain links TRBV10-1 with TRBJ1-1; D is unclear. Per the germline V gene, CDR1 is WNHNN and CDR2 is SYGVQD (reference sequence). Trimming removed 6 bases at V and 4 bases at J, with 12 bases between. CDR3 length: 13 residues.

The J gene is TRBJ1-4, the V gene TRBV5-1; D might be TRBD1 (5 bases). V dropped 0 bases and J dropped 4 bases, with 10 bases sitting between them. The CDR3 spans 15 residues. Germline V gives CDR1 SGHRS, CDR2 YFSETQ. CDR3 amino acids: CASSLGDGDNEKLFF. The CDR3 DNA reads TGCGCCAGCAGCTTGGGGGACGGAGATAATGAAAAACTGTTTTTT.

The chain combines TRBV6-5 with TRBJ2-7; tentative D call: TRBD2 (6 bases). Germline assignment: CDR1 MNHEY and CDR2 SVGAGI. The CDR3 contains 14 residues. Deletions cut 4 bases from V and 3 bases from J, with 13 bases between. CDR3: CASSFRLASYEQYF. The CDR3 DNA reads as TGTGCCAGCAGTTTTCGGCTAGCGAGCTACGAGCAGTACTTC.

The J gene is TRBJ1-4, the V gene TRBV5-5; D might be TRBD1 (5 bases). The CDR3 covers 16 residues. The germline V and J ends were trimmed by 0 bases and 1 base, with 10 bases remaining between them. The germline V gene encodes CDR1 SGHKS and CDR2 YYEKEE (reference sequence). CDR3 DNA sequence: TGTGCCAGCAGCTTGGGCCAGACAGAAACTAATGAAAAACTGTTTTTT. Amino acid sequence: CASSLGQTETNEKLFF.

This clone was seen once. The chain is built from TRBV11-2 and TRBJ2-7, with 7 bases fitting TRBD2. CDR3 length: 14 residues. Germline CDR1 SGHAT, CDR2 FQNNGV. Trimming at V came to 5 bases and at J to 6 bases, leaving 10 bases not matched to a gene. CDR3 region: CASSIWEGSGEQYF. In DNA, the CDR3 is TGTGCCAGCAGCATCTGGGAGGGCTCCGGCGAGCAGTACTTC.

The CDR3, as DNA: TGCGCCAGCAGCCACCGTCGGGGGGGAAGCGAAAAACTGTTTTTT. It encodes CASSHRRGGSEKLFF. The chain recombines TRBV4-1 with TRBJ1-4; maybe TRBD1 (5 bases). CDR1 and CDR2 from the germline V gene are MGHRA and YSYEKL. The CDR3 spans 15 residues. V shed 3 bases and J shed 8 bases, with 16 bases lying between them.

The CDR3 DNA is TGTGCCAGCAGTTACTCGGGGGACAGCAATCAGCCCCAGCATTTT. It is translated as CASSYSGDSNQPQHF. This chain connects TRBV6-6 to TRBJ1-5, with D perhaps matching TRBD1 (5 bases). The V gene lost 0 bases and the J gene lost 1 base, with 7 bases spanning the gap. Per germline, CDR1 MNHNY and CDR2 SVGAGI (reference sequence). This CDR3 is 15 amino acids long.

V and J are TRBV7-2 and TRBJ2-3, with D possibly being TRBD1 or TRBD2 (5 bases each). CDR1 and CDR2 from the germline V gene are SGHTA and FQGNSA. This CDR3 is 14 amino acids long. The ends were cut back, 1 base at V and 8 bases at J, with 13 bases in the middle. The CDR3 loop reads CASSLGLAGTTQYF. The CDR3 DNA reads as TGTGCCAGCAGCTTAGGCCTAGCCGGGACTACGCAGTATTTT.